Each of the 23 T cell receptor beta chains below was sequenced from the same sample in a study of blood T cell repertoires in COVID-19. Method: immunoSEQ multiplex PCR; TCRdb's copy keeps in-frame clones and lacks some. The sample lists 150,000 to 250,000 clones, around 81% occurring once. The sample was PBMCs or T cells enriched from blood (not recorded which). The source is a man aged 40-55 years who had recovered from COVID-19.

This clone was observed a few times. The rearrangement uses TRBV25-1 and TRBJ1-1; 8 positions match TRBD1. V trimming: 4 bases; J trimming: 1 base; junction bases outside the gene matches: 8. Looked up from germline, CDR1 is MGHDK and CDR2 is SYGVNS. CDR3 length: 16 residues. DNA of the CDR3: TGTGCCAGCAGTGCCGGGACAGGCCTTACGAACACTGAAGCTTTCTTT. This translates into CASSAGTGLTNTEAFF.

The rearrangement links TRBV7-9 to TRBJ1-2; D ambiguous. The ends were cut back, 4 bases at V and 0 bases at J, with 6 bases in the middle. Germline V gives CDR1 SEHNR, CDR2 FQNEAQ (reference sequence). This CDR3 has 13 residues. CDR3 sequence (DNA): TGTGCCAGCAGCTCGTCTGCTAACTATGGCTACACCTTC. Translation: CASSSSANYGYTF.

The chain links TRBV29-1 to TRBJ1-1; 9 nucleotides match TRBD1. The germline V gene has CDR1 SQVTM and CDR2 ANQGSEA. With V trimmed by 6 bases and J by 10 bases, 9 bases remained unmatched. The CDR3 extends over 12 amino acids. The CDR3 region is CSVQGTGRGAFF. The CDR3, as DNA: TGCAGCGTGCAAGGGACAGGGAGGGGAGCTTTCTTT.

The chain links TRBV7-7 to TRBJ2-7; TRBD1 is a possible D gene (6 bases). In germline, CDR1 is SSHAT, CDR2 FNYEAQ (reference sequence). V gave up 4 bases and J gave up 5 bases, with 18 bases separating them. This CDR3 spans 15 amino acids. CDR3: CASSSSTGTVDEQYF. The CDR3 region has the DNA TGTGCCAGCAGCTCCTCGACAGGAACGGTCGACGAGCAGTACTTC.

The rearrangement uses TRBV5-4 and TRBJ1-2; TRBD1 agrees at 7 bases. From germline, CDR1 is SGHNT and CDR2 YYREEE (reference sequence). V dropped 4 bases and J dropped 7; count of bases not matched to a gene: 10. The CDR3 contains 14 residues. The CDR3 bases are TGTGCCAGCAGCGGAGGACAGGATTATATTGGCTACACCTTC. As protein: CASSGGQDYIGYTF.

The chain has TRBV5-1 and TRBJ1-1, with unresolved D. Germline CDR1 and CDR2: SGHRS and YFSETQ. The ends were cut back, 7 bases at V and 0 bases at J, with 13 bases in the middle. CDR3 length equals 14 residues. The CDR3 DNA is TGCGCCAGCGCTGGAGGAGGTATGAACACTGAAGCTTTCTTT. As protein: CASAGGGMNTEAFF.

The chain recombines TRBV12-3 or TRBV12-4 with TRBJ1-1, with no clear D. The CDR3 has 12 residues. V was shortened by 5 bases and J by 8 bases, with 12 bases between the two germline ends. The CDR3 sequence: CASSRSAGEAFF. The CDR3 DNA is TGTGCCAGCAGTAGGTCGGCGGGAGAAGCTTTCTTT.

The chain joins TRBV9 to TRBJ1-6; the D is unclear. Germline CDR1 and CDR2: SGDLS and YYNGEE. The ends were cut back, 4 bases at V and 9 bases at J, with 17 bases in the middle. The CDR3 extends over 15 amino acids. CDR3 sequence (DNA): TGTGCCAGCAGCTTTTATGGAGGGCTGGGTTCACCCCTCCACTTT. Protein sequence: CASSFYGGLGSPLHF. Based on the CDR3 plus reference TRBV9 and TRBJ1-6, the full variable domain is DSGVTQTPKHLITATGQRVTLRCSPRSGDLSVYWYQQSLDQGLQFLIQYYNGEERAKGNILERFSAQQFPDLHSELNLSSLELGDSALYFCASSFYGGLGSPLHFGNGTRLTVT.

This chain uses TRBV9 with TRBJ1-6, with TRBD1 as a possible D gene (5 bases). V was pared by 7 bases and J by 6 bases, with 17 bases between. This CDR3 is built from 15 residues. The germline V gene has CDR1 SGDLS and CDR2 YYNGEE. The DNA of the CDR3 is TGTGCCAGCCGTCGCTGGGCAGGGCCTAATTCACCCCTCCACTTT. Amino acids: CASRRWAGPNSPLHF.

This chain uses TRBV5-1 with TRBJ1-1, with D tentatively TRBD1 (6 bases). Germline-derived CDR1 and CDR2 are SGHRS and YFSETQ. V gave up 7 bases and J gave up 1 base, with 8 bases separating them. This CDR3 spans 12 amino acids. CDR3 nucleotides: TGCGCCAGCGGGACACAGAACACTGAAGCTTTCTTT. It is translated as CASGTQNTEAFF.

The chain links TRBV11-2 to TRBJ2-1; TRBD2 aligns across 10 bases. The CDR3 extends over 15 amino acids. CDR1 SGHAT and CDR2 FQNNGV come from the germline V gene. The junction had 10 bases not matched to a gene; V was cut back by 6 bases and J by 8 bases. In DNA, the CDR3 is TGTGCCAGCAGACGTGGACTAGCGGACGATCATGAGCAGTTCTTC. This codes for CASRRGLADDHEQFF.

The chain employs TRBV20-1 and TRBJ1-2, with no clear D. The CDR3 is 11 residues long. The germline CDR1 and CDR2 sequences are DFQATT and SNEGSKA (reference sequence). CDR3 in amino acids: CRWEWNYGYTF. The CDR3 region has the DNA TGCAGGTGGGAGTGGAACTATGGCTACACCTTC.

This sequence joins TRBV30 and TRBJ1-2; D remains ambiguous. Germline V gene data show CDR1 as GTSNPN and CDR2 as SVGIG (reference sequence). V lost 4 bases, J lost 3 bases, and 15 bases lay in between. This CDR3 contains 14 residues. The CDR3 coding sequence is TGTGCCTGGATGGCCGCCCCGGGTTACTATGGCTACACCTTC. Translated, it gives CAWMAAPGYYGYTF.

V gene TRBV10-1 combines with J gene TRBJ2-3; TRBD2 aligns across 12 bases. With V trimmed by 6 bases and J by 0 bases, 4 bases remained unmatched. This CDR3 comprises 16 residues. Germline-derived CDR1 and CDR2 are WNHNN and SYGVQD (reference sequence). The CDR3 nucleotides read TGCGCCAGCAGCTCCGGACTAGCGGGGAGCACAGATACGCAGTATTTT. Translating it yields CASSSGLAGSTDTQYF.

The J gene is TRBJ2-6, the V gene TRBV7-2, with no clear D. Trimming removed 2 bases at V and 2 bases at J, with 10 bases between. CDR1 and CDR2 from the germline V gene are SGHTA and FQGNSA. The CDR3 covers 16 residues. CDR3 nucleotides: TGTGCCAGCAGCTTACCCTCTGCGGCTGGGGCCAACGTCCTGACTTTC. This encodes CASSLPSAAGANVLTF.

This chain uses TRBV7-8 with TRBJ1-2, with unresolved D. Trimming shortened V by 3 bases and J by 4 bases, and 9 bases separated the two germline ends. The germline V gene has CDR1 SGHVS and CDR2 FQNEAQ. The CDR3 totals 13 residues. The CDR3 protein is CASSFDNSYGYTF. The CDR3 DNA reads as TGTGCCAGCAGCTTCGACAATTCCTATGGCTACACCTTC.

V gene TRBV6-6 combines with J gene TRBJ2-2, with TRBD2 matching over 14 bases. The length of the CDR3 is 16 residues. Trimming removed 9 bases from V and 1 base from J; junction bases left unmatched: 4. The germline gives CDR1 MNHNY, CDR2 SVGAGI (reference sequence). This CDR3 reads CASRGLAGVNTGELFF. CDR3 coding DNA: TGTGCCAGTAGGGGACTAGCGGGGGTGAACACCGGGGAGCTGTTTTTT.

The chain has TRBV4-1 and TRBJ2-7; 9 bases align to TRBD1. Germline V gene lookup returns CDR1 MGHRA and CDR2 YSYEKL. This CDR3 is built from 14 residues. Unmatched junction bases numbered 9, after V lost 5 bases and J lost 7 bases. The CDR3 DNA reads TGCGCCAGCAGCTGGGGACAGGGACCTCTGGAGCAGTACTTC. Amino acid sequence: CASSWGQGPLEQYF.

The V call is TRBV6-5, the J call TRBJ1-1, with D perhaps TRBD1 (5 bases). Trimming pared 8 bases from V and 4 bases from J, leaving 14 bases between. The CDR3 is 13 amino acids. Germline V gene sequence: CDR1 MNHEY, CDR2 SVGAGI. Here the CDR3 reads CASEGRGFTEAFF. CDR3 nucleotides: TGTGCCAGCGAGGGGAGGGGTTTCACTGAAGCTTTCTTT.

The count of this clone is one. The chain links TRBV28 to TRBJ1-1; a weak D match, TRBD1 (6 bases). Trimming took off 8 bases at V and 0 bases at J, with 13 bases between the two ends. The CDR3 consists of 14 residues. Germline V gives CDR1 MDHEN, CDR2 SYDVKM. The CDR3 nucleotides read TGTGCCAGCGGGGTGACAGGACTGAACACTGAAGCTTTCTTT. Its protein is CASGVTGLNTEAFF.

The V and J genes are TRBV7-2 and TRBJ1-3; 11 positions agree with TRBD1. CDR1 SGHTA and CDR2 FQGNSA come from the germline V gene. The CDR3 length is 17 residues. The trim removed 2 bases at V and 0 bases at J, leaving 3 bases unmatched. CDR3 sequence (DNA): TGTGCCAGCAGCTTACGGACAGGGGGCGTCTCTGGAAACACCATATATTTT. It is translated as CASSLRTGGVSGNTIYF.

The V and J genes are TRBV4-1 and TRBJ1-5; D remains unclear. Per the germline V gene, CDR1 is MGHRA and CDR2 is YSYEKL. V was cut by 5 bases and J by 0 bases, with 32 bases left in between. CDR3 length: 22 residues. The CDR3 region has the DNA TGCGCCAGCAGCTCCGCTAGATATGTTTCGGGAGGTGGGATTAATAGCAATCAGCCCCAGCATTTT. As protein: CASSSARYVSGGGINSNQPQHF.

J is TRBJ1-2 and V is TRBV3-1 (or the pseudogene TRBV3-2), with TRBD1 as a possible D gene (5 bases). The germline V and J ends were trimmed by 4 bases and 5 bases, with 14 bases remaining between them. The CDR3 is 14 residues long. Per germline, CDR1 LGHDT and CDR2 YNNKEL (reference sequence). The CDR3 sequence: CASSRAGIGYGYTF. The CDR3 DNA reads as TGTGCCAGCAGCCGGGCAGGGATCGGTTATGGCTACACCTTC.